The 7 T cell receptor beta chains below come from one sample, sequenced in a study of patients and donors after allogeneic stem cell transplantation. TCRdb re-derived calls from the RT-PCR reads in MiXCR, one entry per CDR3 protein. The repertoire holds fewer than 60,000 distinct CDR3 sequences, with 13% as singletons. Sequenced: blood, either unsorted or a sorted T cell fraction (not recorded which). The receptor set was obtained from a human donor who was either an allogeneic HSCT recipient or a stem cell or donor lymphocyte infusion donor (not recorded which). It is not recorded whose cells these are; they may come from a transplant donor.

In its sample, this clonotype was seen a few times. The chain uses TRBV5-1 and TRBJ2-2, with 9 bases fitting TRBD1. Germline V lookup: CDR1 SGHRS, CDR2 YFSETQ. The length of the CDR3 is 16 residues. The J segment lost 3 bases and the V segment lost 9 bases, leaving 12 bases of the junction unmatched. Here the CDR3 reads CANLSRDRDYTGELFF. The CDR3 region has the DNA TGCGCCAACCTTTCCAGGGACAGGGATTACACCGGGGAGCTGTTTTTT.

In its sample, this clonotype was seen many times. The chain combines TRBV12-3 or TRBV12-4 with TRBJ1-5, with TRBD1 as a possible D gene (6 bases). V lost 4 bases, J lost 6 bases, and 10 bases lay in between. CDR3 length: 13 amino acids. CDR3 nucleotide sequence: TGTGCCAGCAGTTCACAGGGAAGTCAGCCCCAGCATTTT. Encoded protein: CASSSQGSQPQHF.

Only a few counts were recorded for this clonotype. The chain employs TRBV12-3 or TRBV12-4 and TRBJ2-5, with 7 bases fitting TRBD2. The CDR3 is 15 amino acids. J was trimmed by 5 bases and V by 7 bases; bases with no gene match: 13. The CDR3 coding sequence is TGTGCCAGCACCCCGGGCGGGAGTAGGCGTGAGACCCAGTACTTC. Translated, it gives CASTPGGSRRETQYF.

The J gene is TRBJ2-2, the V gene TRBV5-1; D is possibly TRBD2 (6 bases). CDR3 length equals 16 residues. V gave up 0 bases and J gave up 4 bases, with 13 bases separating them. Per germline, CDR1 SGHRS and CDR2 YFSETQ. The CDR3 nucleotides read TGCGCCAGCAGCTTGGATCGGGGGTCGGGCACCGGGGAGCTGTTTTTT. This codes for CASSLDRGSGTGELFF.

This clonotype was counted a few times. The V gene is TRBV12-3 or TRBV12-4, the J gene TRBJ2-7; 11 positions match TRBD2. Trimming removed 8 bases from V and 7 bases from J; junction bases left unmatched: 7. The CDR3 loop spans 13 amino acids. In nucleotides, the CDR3 is TGTGCCAGCCAACCTAGCGGGAGGTTAGAGCAGTACTTC. Its translation: CASQPSGRLEQYF.

This clonotype was found many times. The chain is built from TRBV27 and TRBJ1-2, with a tentative D call TRBD1 (5 bases). Trimming took off 8 bases at V and 2 bases at J, with 12 bases between the two ends. Germline CDR1 reads MNHEY; CDR2 reads SMNVEV (reference sequence). This CDR3 spans 13 amino acids. The CDR3 DNA reads TGTGCCAGCGGTCAGACAGAGAACTATGGCTACACCTTC. It translates to CASGQTENYGYTF.

This clonotype appeared once. The V call is TRBV6-5, the J call TRBJ2-1; 10 nucleotides line up with TRBD2. Trimming took 6 bases from V and 7 from J; bases not matched to a gene: 9. The CDR3 has 15 residues. Germline V gene lookup returns CDR1 MNHEY and CDR2 SVGAGI. The CDR3 reads CASRIRLAGANEQFF. The CDR3, as DNA: TGTGCCAGCAGGATTAGGCTAGCGGGGGCAAATGAGCAGTTCTTC.